This note documents a single T cell receptor beta chain sequence. Its antigen remains unidentified. In the same sample, other DNA sequences code for this CDR3. Clones were sequenced by immunoSEQ multiplex PCR, and TCRdb holds only the in-frame ones, with some missing. This sample carries 2 million to 2.5 million clones, roughly 93% of them seen once, and the ten largest clones take about 0.41%. The data are from a study of shared clonotypes between healthy human individuals. Across the study: Donors, aged 18 to 49, were two women and a few men.

General study points: For naive CD4 cells, roughly 5.5% of clonotypes were shared across a handful of donors.

Germline lookup yields CDR1 SQVTM and CDR2 ANQGSEA. This CDR3 comprises 13 residues. Trimming took 4 bases from V and 0 from J, leaving 4 bases between them. The source material was naive CD4+ T cells from PBMCs. Subset reported: CD45RA+ positively selected. This sequence was found in a man younger than 35 in good health. Some clones in this sample may be carry-over from other donors' samples. This chain connects TRBV29-1 to TRBJ2-6; D not certain. The CDR3 sequence is CSVGTSGANVLTF. CDR3 DNA sequence: TGCAGCGTTGGAACCTCTGGGGCCAACGTCCTGACTTTC.